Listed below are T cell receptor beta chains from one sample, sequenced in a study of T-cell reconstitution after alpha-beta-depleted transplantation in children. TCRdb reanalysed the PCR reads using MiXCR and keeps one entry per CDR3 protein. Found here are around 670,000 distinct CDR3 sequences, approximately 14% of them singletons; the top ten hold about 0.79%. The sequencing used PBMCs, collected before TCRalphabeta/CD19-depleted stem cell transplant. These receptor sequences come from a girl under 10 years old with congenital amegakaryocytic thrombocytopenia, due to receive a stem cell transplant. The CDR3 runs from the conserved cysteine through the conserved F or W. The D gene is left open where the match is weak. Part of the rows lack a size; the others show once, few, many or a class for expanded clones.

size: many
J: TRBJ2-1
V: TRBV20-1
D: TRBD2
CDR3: CSPGTSGRAAYNEQFF
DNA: TGCAGCCCCGGGACTAGCGGGAGGGCCGCCTACAATGAGCAGTTCTTC

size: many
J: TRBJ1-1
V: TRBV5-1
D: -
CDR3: CASSLAGMLRAADTEAFF
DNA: TGCGCCAGCAGCTTGGCGGGGATGCTTAGGGCGGCGGACACTGAAGCTTTCTTT

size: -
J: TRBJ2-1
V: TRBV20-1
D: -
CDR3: CSAWDPRPYNEQFF
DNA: TGCAGTGCTTGGGACCCCCGTCCCTACAATGAGCAGTTCTTC

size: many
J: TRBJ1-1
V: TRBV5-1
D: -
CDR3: CASSVGTAGTEAFF
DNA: TGCGCCAGCAGCGTAGGGACTGCTGGAACTGAAGCTTTCTTT

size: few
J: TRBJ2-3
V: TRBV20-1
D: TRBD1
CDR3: CSAPRQGGGTDTQYF
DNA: TGCAGTGCTCCTCGACAGGGGGGCGGCACAGATACGCAGTATTTT

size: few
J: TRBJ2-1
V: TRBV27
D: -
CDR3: CASKEGYSSYNEQFF
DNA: TGTGCCAGCAAAGAGGGGTACAGCTCCTACAATGAGCAGTTCTTC

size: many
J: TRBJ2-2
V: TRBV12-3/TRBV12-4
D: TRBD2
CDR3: CASSLVAGGIGELFF
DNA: TGTGCCAGCAGTTTAGTAGCGGGAGGGATCGGGGAGCTGTTTTTT

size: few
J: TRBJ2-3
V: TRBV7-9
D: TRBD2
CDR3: CASRNNSGRASTDTQYF
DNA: TGTGCCAGCAGAAATAATAGCGGGAGGGCCTCTACAGATACGCAGTATTTT

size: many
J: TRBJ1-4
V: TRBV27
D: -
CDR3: CASGRQTIGSGEKLFF
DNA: TGTGCCAGCGGGCGGCAAACCATCGGGAGTGGTGAAAAACTGTTTTTT

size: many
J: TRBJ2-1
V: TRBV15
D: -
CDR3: CATSRDRGNEQFF
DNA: TGTGCCACCAGCAGAGACAGGGGAAATGAGCAGTTCTTC

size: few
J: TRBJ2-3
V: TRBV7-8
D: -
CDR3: CASSLLGLSTDTQYF
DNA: TGTGCCAGCAGCTTACTCGGGCTTAGCACAGATACGCAGTATTTT

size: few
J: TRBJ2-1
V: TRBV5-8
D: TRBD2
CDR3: CASSFARPGLAVNEQFF
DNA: TGTGCCAGCAGCTTCGCTAGACCGGGACTAGCGGTCAATGAGCAGTTCTTC

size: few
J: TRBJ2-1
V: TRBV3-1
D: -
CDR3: CASSQGSWVSIYNEQFF
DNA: TGTGCCAGCAGCCAAGGTTCTTGGGTTAGTATCTACAATGAGCAGTTCTTC

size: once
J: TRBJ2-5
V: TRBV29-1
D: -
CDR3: CSARGGRQTQYF
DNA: TGCAGCGCCCGAGGGGGGCGGCAGACCCAGTACTTC

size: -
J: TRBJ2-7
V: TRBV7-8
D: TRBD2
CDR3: CASSPLTGLAEQYF
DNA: TGTGCCAGCAGCCCATTAACCGGACTAGCGGAGCAGTACTTC

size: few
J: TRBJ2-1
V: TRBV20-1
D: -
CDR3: CSARGMGSNNEQFF
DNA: TGCAGTGCTAGAGGAATGGGGAGTAACAATGAGCAGTTCTTC

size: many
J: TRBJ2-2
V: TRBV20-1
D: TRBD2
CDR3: CSARTSGRVYTGELFF
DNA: TGCAGTGCTAGAACTAGCGGGAGAGTTTACACCGGGGAGCTGTTTTTT

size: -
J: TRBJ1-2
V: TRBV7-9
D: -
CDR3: CASSFTPREGFYGYTF
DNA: TGTGCCAGCAGCTTTACGCCTAGAGAGGGGTTTTATGGCTACACCTTC

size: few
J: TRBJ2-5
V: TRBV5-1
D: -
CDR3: CASSLGGLGPDYQETQYF
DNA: TGCGCCAGCAGCTTGGGAGGTTTAGGTCCGGACTATCAAGAGACCCAGTACTTC

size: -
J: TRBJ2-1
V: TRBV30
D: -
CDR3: CAWSGGTSSYNEQFF
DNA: TGTGCCTGGAGTGGAGGTACTAGCTCCTACAATGAGCAGTTCTTC

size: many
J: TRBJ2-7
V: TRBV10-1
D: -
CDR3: CASSSTERAYEQYF
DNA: TGCGCCAGCAGTTCGACGGAGAGGGCATACGAGCAGTACTTC

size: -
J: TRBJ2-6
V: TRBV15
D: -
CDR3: CATSRDLGAGANVLTF
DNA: TGTGCCACCAGCAGAGATCTTGGGGCTGGGGCCAACGTCCTGACTTTC

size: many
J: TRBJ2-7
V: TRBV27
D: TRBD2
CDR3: CASSFQTSGRTYEQYF
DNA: TGTGCCAGCAGTTTCCAAACTAGCGGGCGTACCTACGAGCAGTACTTC

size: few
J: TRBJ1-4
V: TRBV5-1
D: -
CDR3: CASSLAPSRNEKLFF
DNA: TGCGCCAGCAGCTTGGCACCGTCACGGAATGAAAAACTGTTTTTT

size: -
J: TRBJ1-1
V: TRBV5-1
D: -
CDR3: CASSVTGTNTEAFF
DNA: TGCGCCAGCAGCGTTACCGGGACTAACACTGAAGCTTTCTTT

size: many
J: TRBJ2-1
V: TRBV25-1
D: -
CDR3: CASIRAGSESYNEQFF
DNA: TGTGCCTCCATTCGCGCGGGTTCGGAGTCCTACAATGAGCAGTTCTTC

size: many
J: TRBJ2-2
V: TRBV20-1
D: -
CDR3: CSAIGHSTGELFF
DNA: TGCAGTGCAATCGGACACTCTACCGGGGAGCTGTTTTTT

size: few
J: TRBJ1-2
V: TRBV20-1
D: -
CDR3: CSARATIKIGYTF
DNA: TGCAGTGCTAGAGCGACGATAAAGATTGGCTACACCTTC

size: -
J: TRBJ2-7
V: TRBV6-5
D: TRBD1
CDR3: CASSYSRTGGNEQYF
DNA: TGTGCCAGCAGTTACTCGAGGACAGGGGGCAACGAGCAGTACTTC

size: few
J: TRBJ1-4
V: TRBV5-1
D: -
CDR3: CASSLQGSANEKLFF
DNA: TGCGCCAGCAGCTTGCAGGGATCCGCTAATGAAAAACTGTTTTTT

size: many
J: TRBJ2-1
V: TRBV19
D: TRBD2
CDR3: CASSTSGSSYNEQFF
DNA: TGTGCCAGTAGTACTAGCGGGAGCTCCTACAATGAGCAGTTCTTC

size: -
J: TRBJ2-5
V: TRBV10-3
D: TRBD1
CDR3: CAISEPPGQGAKTQYF
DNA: TGTGCCATCAGTGAGCCACCGGGACAGGGGGCGAAGACCCAGTACTTC

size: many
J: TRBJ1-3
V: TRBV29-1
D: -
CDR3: CSVGGISGNTIYF
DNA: TGCAGCGTTGGGGGGATCTCTGGAAACACCATATATTTT

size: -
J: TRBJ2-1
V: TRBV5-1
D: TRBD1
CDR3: CASSLGGAVDEQFF
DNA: TGCGCCAGCAGCTTAGGGGGCGCGGTCGATGAGCAGTTCTTC

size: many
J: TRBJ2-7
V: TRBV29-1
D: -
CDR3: CSVVGEQTSYEQYF
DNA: TGCAGCGTTGTGGGGGAGCAGACCTCCTACGAGCAGTACTTC

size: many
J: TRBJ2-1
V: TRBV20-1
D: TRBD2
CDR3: CSGLSGRSYNEQFF
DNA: TGCAGCGGACTTAGCGGGCGCTCCTACAATGAGCAGTTCTTC

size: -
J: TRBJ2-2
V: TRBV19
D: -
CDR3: CASNIERNTGELFF
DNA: TGTGCCAGTAATATCGAGCGCAACACCGGGGAGCTGTTTTTT

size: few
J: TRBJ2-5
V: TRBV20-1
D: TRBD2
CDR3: CSAGKTSGILETQYF
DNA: TGCAGTGCGGGGAAGACTAGCGGGATTTTAGAGACCCAGTACTTC

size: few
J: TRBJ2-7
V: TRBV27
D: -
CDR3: CASSQGRILRYEQYF
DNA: TGTGCCAGCAGTCAAGGGCGGATACTCCGGTACGAGCAGTACTTC

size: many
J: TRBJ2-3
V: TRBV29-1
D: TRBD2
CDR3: CSDWGGRASDTQYF
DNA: TGCAGCGATTGGGGCGGGAGGGCATCGGATACGCAGTATTTT

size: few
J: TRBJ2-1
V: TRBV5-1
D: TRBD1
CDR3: CASSSGTGINEQFF
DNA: TGCGCCAGCAGCTCCGGGACAGGGATCAATGAGCAGTTCTTC

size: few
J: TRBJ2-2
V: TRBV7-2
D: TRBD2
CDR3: CASSSGGEGGYTGELFF
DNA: TGTGCCAGCAGCTCCGGGGGTGAGGGAGGGTACACCGGGGAGCTGTTTTTT

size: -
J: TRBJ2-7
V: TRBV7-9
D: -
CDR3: CASSPQDSYEQYF
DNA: TGTGCCAGCAGCCCCCAGGATTCCTACGAGCAGTACTTC

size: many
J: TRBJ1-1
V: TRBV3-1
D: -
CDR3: CASSQVDTLTAFF
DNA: TGTGCCAGCAGCCAAGTTGACACCTTGACAGCTTTCTTT

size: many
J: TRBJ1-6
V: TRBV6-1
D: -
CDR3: CASSEARSWNSPLHF
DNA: TGTGCCAGCAGTGAAGCGAGGAGCTGGAATTCACCCCTCCACTTT

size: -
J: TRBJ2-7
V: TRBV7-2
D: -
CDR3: CASTSQSSLSYEQYF
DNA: TGTGCCAGCACCAGCCAGAGTTCGTTGTCCTACGAGCAGTACTTC

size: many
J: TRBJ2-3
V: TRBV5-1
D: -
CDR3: CASSRRKEFTDTQYF
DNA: TGCGCCAGCAGCAGAAGAAAAGAGTTCACAGATACGCAGTATTTT

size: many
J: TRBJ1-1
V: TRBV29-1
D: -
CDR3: CSVESGFAEAFF
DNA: TGCAGCGTTGAATCGGGATTCGCTGAAGCTTTCTTT

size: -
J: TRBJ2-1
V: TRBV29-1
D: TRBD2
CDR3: CSVEGFAGGLGNEQFF
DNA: TGCAGCGTTGAAGGGTTTGCGGGAGGGCTGGGGAATGAGCAGTTCTTC

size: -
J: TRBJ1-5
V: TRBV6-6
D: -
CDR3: CASNGGANQPQHF
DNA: TGTGCCAGCAACGGGGGGGCGAATCAGCCCCAGCATTTT